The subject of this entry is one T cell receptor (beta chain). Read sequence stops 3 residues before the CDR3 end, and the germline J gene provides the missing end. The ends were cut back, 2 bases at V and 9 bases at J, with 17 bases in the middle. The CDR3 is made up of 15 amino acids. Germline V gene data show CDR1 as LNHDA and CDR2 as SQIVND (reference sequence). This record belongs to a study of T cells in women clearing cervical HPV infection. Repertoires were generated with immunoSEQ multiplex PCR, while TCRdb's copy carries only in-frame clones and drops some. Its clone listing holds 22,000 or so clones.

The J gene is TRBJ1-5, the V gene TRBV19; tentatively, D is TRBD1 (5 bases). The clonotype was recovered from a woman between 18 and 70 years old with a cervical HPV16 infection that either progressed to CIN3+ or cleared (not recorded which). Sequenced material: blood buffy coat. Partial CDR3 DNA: TGTGCCAGTAGTATACAGGGAAGCTCTACCGCGCCC. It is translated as CASSIQGSSTAP. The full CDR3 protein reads CASSIQGSSTAPQHF.